The source of this T cell receptor (beta chain) is a study of T cell responses to AZD1222 COVID-19 vaccine. On the study more broadly: Doses given second, at about 4 or about 12 weeks, were pooled. Overall study results and limits: Spike-specific TCR depth and breadth grew after two AZD1222 doses. After the peak T cell response, and only then, were repertoires sampled.

Regarding this clone: The antigen remains unidentified.

Assay: immunoSEQ multiplex PCR; the TCRdb copy retains only in-frame clones and omits some. The sample has tens of thousands of clones; 65% to 80% are singletons. The length of the CDR3 is 12 residues. CDR1 is SGHTA, CDR2 FQGNSA, per germline. The V end lost 8 bases, the J end lost 3 bases, and 10 bases lay between the germline ends. This receptor was taken from an adult in good health. The chain joins TRBV7-2 to TRBJ1-1; D is unresolved. The sample was peripheral blood, taken on day 0 of AZD1222 vaccination. CDR3 residues: CASLLGYTEAFF. In DNA, the CDR3 is TGTGCCAGCCTCTTAGGCTACACTGAAGCTTTCTTT.